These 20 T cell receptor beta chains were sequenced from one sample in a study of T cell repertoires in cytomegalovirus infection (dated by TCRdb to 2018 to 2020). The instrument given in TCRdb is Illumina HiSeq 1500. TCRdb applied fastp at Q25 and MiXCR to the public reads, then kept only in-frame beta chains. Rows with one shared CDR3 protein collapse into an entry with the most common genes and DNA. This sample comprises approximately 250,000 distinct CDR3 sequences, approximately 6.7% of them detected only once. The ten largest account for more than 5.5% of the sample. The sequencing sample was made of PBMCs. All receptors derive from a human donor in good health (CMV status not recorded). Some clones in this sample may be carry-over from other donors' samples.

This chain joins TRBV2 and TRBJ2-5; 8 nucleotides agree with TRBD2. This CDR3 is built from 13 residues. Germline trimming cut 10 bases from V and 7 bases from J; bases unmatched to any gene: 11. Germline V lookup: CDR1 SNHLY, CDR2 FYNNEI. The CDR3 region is CATDLSGAGTQYF. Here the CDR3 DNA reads TGTGCCACCGACCTTAGCGGGGCGGGGACCCAGTACTTC.

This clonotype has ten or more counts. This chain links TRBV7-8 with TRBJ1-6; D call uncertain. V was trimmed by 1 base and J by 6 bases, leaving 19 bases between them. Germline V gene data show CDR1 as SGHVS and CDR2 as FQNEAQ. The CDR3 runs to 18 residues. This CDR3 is CASSLGGIRHQLNSPLHF. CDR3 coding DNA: TGTGCCAGCAGCTTAGGAGGTATTAGACACCAACTTAATTCACCCCTCCACTTT.

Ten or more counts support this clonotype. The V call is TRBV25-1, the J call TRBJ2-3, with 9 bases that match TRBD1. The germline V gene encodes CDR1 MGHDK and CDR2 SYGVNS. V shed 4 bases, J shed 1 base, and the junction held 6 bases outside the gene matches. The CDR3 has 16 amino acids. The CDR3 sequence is CASSASTGGGTDTQYF. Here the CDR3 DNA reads TGTGCCAGCAGTGCTTCGACAGGGGGTGGCACAGATACGCAGTATTTT.

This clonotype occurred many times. The CDR3 is CASSLRGGYEAFF. In DNA form, the CDR3 reads TGTGCCAGCAGCTTACGGGGCGGCTATGAAGCTTTCTTT. The V call is TRBV7-3, the J call TRBJ1-1; D is perhaps TRBD1 (5 bases). From germline, CDR1 is SGHTA and CDR2 FQGTGA. This CDR3 spans 13 amino acids. V gave up 2 bases and J gave up 7 bases, with 11 bases separating them.

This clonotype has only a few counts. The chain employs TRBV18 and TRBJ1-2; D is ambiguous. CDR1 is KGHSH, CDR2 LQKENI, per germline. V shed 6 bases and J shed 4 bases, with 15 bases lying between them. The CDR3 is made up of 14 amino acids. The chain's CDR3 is CASSPTDAGYGYTF. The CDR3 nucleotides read TGTGCCAGCTCCCCTACGGACGCTGGCTATGGCTACACCTTC.

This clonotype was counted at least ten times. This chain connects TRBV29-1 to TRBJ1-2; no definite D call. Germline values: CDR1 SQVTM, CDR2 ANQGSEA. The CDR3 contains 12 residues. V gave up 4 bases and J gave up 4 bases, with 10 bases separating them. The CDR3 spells CSVVGYPYGYTF. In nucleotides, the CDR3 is TGCAGCGTTGTGGGGTACCCCTATGGCTACACCTTC.

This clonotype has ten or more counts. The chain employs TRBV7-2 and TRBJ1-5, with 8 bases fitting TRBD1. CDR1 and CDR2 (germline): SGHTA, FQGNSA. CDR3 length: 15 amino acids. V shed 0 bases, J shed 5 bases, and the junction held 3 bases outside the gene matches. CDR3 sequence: CASSLAQGQDQPQHF. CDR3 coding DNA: TGTGCCAGCAGCTTAGCGCAGGGACAGGATCAGCCCCAGCATTTT.

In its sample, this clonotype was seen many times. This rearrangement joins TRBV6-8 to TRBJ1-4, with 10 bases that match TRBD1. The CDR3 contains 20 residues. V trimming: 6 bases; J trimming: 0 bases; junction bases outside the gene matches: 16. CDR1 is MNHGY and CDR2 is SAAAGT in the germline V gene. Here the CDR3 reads CASSDDTRDRGGATNEKLFF. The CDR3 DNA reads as TGTGCCAGCAGCGATGATACCCGGGACAGGGGCGGGGCAACTAATGAAAAACTGTTTTTT.

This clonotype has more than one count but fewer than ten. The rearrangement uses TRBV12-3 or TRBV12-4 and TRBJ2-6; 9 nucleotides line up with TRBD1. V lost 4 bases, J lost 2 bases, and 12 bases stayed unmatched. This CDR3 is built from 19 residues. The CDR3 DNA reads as TGTGCCAGCAGTTCGTACGACAGGGGGGAAGACGCTGGGGCCAACGTCCTGACTTTC. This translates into CASSSYDRGEDAGANVLTF.

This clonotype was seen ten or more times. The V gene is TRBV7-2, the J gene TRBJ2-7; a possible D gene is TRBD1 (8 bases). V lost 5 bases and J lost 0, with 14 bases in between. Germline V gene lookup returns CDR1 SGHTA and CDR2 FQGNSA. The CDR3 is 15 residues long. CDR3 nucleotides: TGTGCCAGCAGCCCGGGGGGACAGGCCTCCTACGAGCAGTACTTC. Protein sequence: CASSPGGQASYEQYF.

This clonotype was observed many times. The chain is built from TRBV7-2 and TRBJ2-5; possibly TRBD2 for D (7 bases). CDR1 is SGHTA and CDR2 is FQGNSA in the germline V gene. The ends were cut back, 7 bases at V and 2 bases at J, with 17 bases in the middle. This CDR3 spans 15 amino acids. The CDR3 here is CASTPRGAVQETQYF. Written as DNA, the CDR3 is TGTGCCAGCACCCCCCGGGGGGCAGTACAAGAGACCCAGTACTTC.

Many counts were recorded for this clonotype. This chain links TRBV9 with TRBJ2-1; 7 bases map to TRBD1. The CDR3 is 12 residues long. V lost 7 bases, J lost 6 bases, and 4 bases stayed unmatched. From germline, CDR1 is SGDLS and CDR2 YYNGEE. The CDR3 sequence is CASGPGGNEQFF. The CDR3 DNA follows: TGTGCCAGCGGTCCAGGGGGCAATGAGCAGTTCTTC.

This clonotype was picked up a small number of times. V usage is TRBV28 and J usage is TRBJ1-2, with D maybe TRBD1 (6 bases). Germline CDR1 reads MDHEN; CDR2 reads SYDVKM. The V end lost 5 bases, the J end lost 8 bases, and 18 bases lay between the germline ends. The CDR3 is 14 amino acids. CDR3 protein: CASSEPEGVPGYTF. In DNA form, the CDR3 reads TGTGCCAGCAGTGAACCTGAGGGGGTCCCGGGCTACACCTTC.

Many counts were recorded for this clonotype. The CDR3 region has the DNA TGTGCCAGCAGCCGGGGGGGAGAAGAGACCCAGTACTTC. It encodes CASSRGGEETQYF. The chain couples TRBV7-2 to TRBJ2-5; 8 nucleotides line up with TRBD2. The CDR3 length is 13 residues. CDR1 SGHTA and CDR2 FQGNSA come from the germline V gene. After removal of 5 bases from V and 3 bases from J, the junction contained 2 bases not matched to a gene. Full variable domain (outside the CDR3, taken from reference TRBV7-2 and TRBJ2-5): GAGVSQSPSNKVTEKGKDVELRCDPISGHTALYWYRQSLGQGLEFLIYFQGNSAPDKSGLPSDRFSAERTGGSVSTLTIQRTQQEDSAVYLCASSRGGEETQYFGPGTRLLVL.

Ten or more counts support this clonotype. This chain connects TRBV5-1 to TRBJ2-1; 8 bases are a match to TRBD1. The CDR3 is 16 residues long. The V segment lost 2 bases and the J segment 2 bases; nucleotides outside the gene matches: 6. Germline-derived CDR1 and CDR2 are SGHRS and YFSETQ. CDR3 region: CASSFSSGGPYNEQFF. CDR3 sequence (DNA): TGCGCCAGCAGCTTCTCTTCAGGGGGCCCCTACAATGAGCAGTTCTTC.

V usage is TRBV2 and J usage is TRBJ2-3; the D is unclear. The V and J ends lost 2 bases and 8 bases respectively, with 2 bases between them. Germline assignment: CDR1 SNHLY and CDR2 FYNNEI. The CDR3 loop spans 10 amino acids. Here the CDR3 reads CASSESTQYF. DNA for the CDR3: TGTGCCAGCAGTGAAAGTACGCAGTATTTT.

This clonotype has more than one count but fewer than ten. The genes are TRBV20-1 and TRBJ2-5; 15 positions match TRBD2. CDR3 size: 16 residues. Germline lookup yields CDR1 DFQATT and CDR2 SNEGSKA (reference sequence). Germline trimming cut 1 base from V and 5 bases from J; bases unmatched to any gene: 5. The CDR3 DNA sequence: TGCAGTGCTAGAGGGACTAGCGGGGGGGCCCGGGAGACCCAGTACTTC. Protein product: CSARGTSGGARETQYF.

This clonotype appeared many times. This chain's CDR3 is CASSQELPRTGENIQYF. The CDR3 nucleotides read TGCGCCAGCAGCCAAGAGTTGCCCCGAACGGGGGAGAACATTCAGTACTTC. This chain connects TRBV4-3 to TRBJ2-4; tentative D call: TRBD2 (6 bases). Germline assignment: CDR1 LGHNA and CDR2 YSLEER. Trimming shortened V by 0 bases and J by 7 bases, and 19 bases separated the two germline ends. The CDR3 has 17 residues.

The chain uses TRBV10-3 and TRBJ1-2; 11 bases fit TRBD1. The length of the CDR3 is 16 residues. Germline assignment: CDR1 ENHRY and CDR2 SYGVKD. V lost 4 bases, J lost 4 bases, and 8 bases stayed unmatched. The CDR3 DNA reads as TGTGCCATCAGTGGAGATGGACAGGGGGCTCGCTATGGCTACACCTTC. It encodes CAISGDGQGARYGYTF.

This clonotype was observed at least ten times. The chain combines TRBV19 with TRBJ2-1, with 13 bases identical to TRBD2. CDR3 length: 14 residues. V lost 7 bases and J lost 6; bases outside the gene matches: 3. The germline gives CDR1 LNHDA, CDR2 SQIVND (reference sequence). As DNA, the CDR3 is TGTGCCAGTACCAGACTAGCGGGGGGCAATGAGCAGTTCTTC. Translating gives CASTRLAGGNEQFF.